The source of this T cell receptor (beta chain) is a study of T-cell memory formation after mild COVID-19. Study conclusions and caveats: Shrinking CD4+ clones were chiefly CM and EM; CD8+ ones were chiefly EMRA. Several responding clones turned up in pre-infection memory, indicating that cross-reactive memory may have taken part.

From the 5' RACE reads, TCRdb called clonotypes with MiXCR, one entry per CDR3 protein. The sample has some 270,000 distinct CDR3 sequences, roughly 14% seen once. This clonotype was detected many times. The antigen is not known. Trimming at V came to 1 base and at J to 2 bases, leaving 3 bases not matched to a gene. This CDR3 is built from 15 residues. The germline V gene has CDR1 SGHTA and CDR2 FQGTGA. This sequence was found in an adult woman who had mild COVID-19 (a few samples of this study predate the infection). Cell type and time point are not known. What was sequenced was PBMCs or a T cell subset sorted from them (not recorded which). The chain joins TRBV7-3 to TRBJ2-7; TRBD2 matches at 9 bases. This CDR3 reads CASSLRRGGPYEQYF. CDR3 bases: TGTGCCAGCAGCTTAAGGCGGGGGGGACCCTACGAGCAGTACTTC. The whole variable domain, remainder taken from reference TRBV7-3 and TRBJ2-7, is GAGVSQTPSNKVTEKGKYVELRCDPISGHTALYWYRQSLGQGPEFLIYFQGTGAADDSGLPNDRFFAVRPEGSVSTLKIQRTERGDSAVYLCASSLRRGGPYEQYFGPGTRLTVT.